This T cell receptor (beta chain) was recorded in a study of cytomegalovirus exposure and HLA in healthy donors. A word on this clone: Its antigen is undetermined.

This CDR3 is 16 amino acids long. With V trimmed by 7 bases and J by 7 bases, 15 bases remained unmatched. Per germline, CDR1 MNHEY and CDR2 SMNVEV (reference sequence). General study points: 164 TCR beta chains were listed as cytomegalovirus-associated. Later on, analysis showed that most CMV-associated TCR beta chains appeared to be HLA-restricted. Researchers reported in a later analysis that a missense DCLRE1C variant was tied to TCR beta V- and J-gene trimming. The HLA-A and HLA-B alleles of most subjects were reportedly predicted accurately from TCR beta sequences.

13 Jbeta primers and 60 Vbeta primers were used for the PCR. Profiled with immunoSEQ multiplex PCR; TCRdb holds only in-frame clones, not every one. The sample contains about 140,000 clones, 75% to 90% of which appear only once. The sequence was collected from a female donor in good health and CMV-seronegative. Sequenced material: PBMCs. J is TRBJ1-5 and V is TRBV27, with 8 bases lining up with TRBD1. This chain's CDR3 is CASNRRFTGGEQPQHF. Here the CDR3 DNA reads TGTGCCAGCAACCGCCGCTTTACAGGGGGTGAGCAGCCCCAGCATTTT.